The sequence of this T cell receptor beta chain was determined in a study of blood T cell repertoires in COVID-19 (dated by TCRdb to about 2020). At the level of the whole study: Collaborator samples came from the United States, Italy and Spain and covered acute and convalescent phases of COVID-19. The prospective study material was composed of cDNA or gDNA derived from T cells, B-cell-depleted T cells, or PBMCs. The dataset comprised deeply sampled blood TCRbeta repertoires from subjects exposed to, actively infected with, or recovered from COVID-19. The samples were drawn from two sources: the first 160 participants of the ongoing ImmuneRACE study, and 1,200 or so subjects contributed by 6 global collaborators. Where available, HLA class I and class II types were taken from metadata supplied by the sample provider and were not determined by assay-based typing. A de-identified subject ID, COVID-19 status, age in years and sex were almost always included in the sample metadata. The repertoires were made available in a free public database intended to serve as a resource for research on the immune response to SARS-CoV-2.

Paper-wide results and their limitations: The quantity of clinical and demographic metadata differed by source and by participant and was supplied without curation.

At one collaborating source in Seattle, patients were enrolled during active infection and were followed longitudinally through the course of disease. Each collaborating institution followed its own protocols to collect whole blood in K2EDTA tubes. Collaborator samples were shipped for TCRbeta analysis as frozen whole blood, isolated PBMCs, or DNA extracted from either sample type. Of note for this clone: The target of this receptor is not known. Qualities for individual bases were not recorded, and no much larger clone is one base off.

The immunoSEQ Assay, a bias-controlled multiplex PCR, was used to amplify TCRbeta CDR3 regions from genomic DNA. In the paper's pipeline: The number of nucleated cells in each sample was estimated by amplification of reference gene primers within the assay. Sequence reads were collapsed and filtered to measure the absolute abundance of every unique TCRbeta CDR3 rearrangement. For each sample, productive Simpson clonality was calculated as the square root of Simpson's diversity index across productive rearrangements. TCRdb stores this immuneACCESS table with in-frame sequences only. Part of the clones is absent; in the studies checked, under half of the shortfall reflects unresolved V genes, and no reason is known for the rest. V and J calls and clone size are those listed in that table; D and trimming were worked out from the DNA. The sample table contains approximately 400,000 clones; only one count was recorded for about 91% of them. Roughly 12% of the sample comes from the top ten.

CDR1 is given as SNHLY and CDR2 as FYNNEI, both from the germline V gene. V is reduced by 2 bases and J by 10 bases, leaving a spacing of 15 bases between them. The CDR3 measures 15 amino acids from cysteine to phenylalanine. CDR3 DNA only is kept here, 45 bases in frame from base 1. The source of this sequence is a woman aged 50 to 65 with COVID-19, enrolled during active disease. Rearrangement joined TRBV2 to TRBJ1-6; a tentative D call is TRBD1 (5 bases match). The sample consisted of peripheral blood. The encoded CDR3 is CASSELGAPRSPLHF. The nucleotides read TGTGCCAGCAGTGAACTAGGGGCACCCCGCTCACCCCTCCACTTT.